The 3 T cell receptor beta chains reported below all come from one sample, sequenced in a study of cytomegalovirus exposure and HLA in healthy donors. Primers included in the PCR were 60 Vbeta and 13 Jbeta primers. The repertoire was sequenced with immunoSEQ multiplex PCR; TCRdb's copy has only in-frame clones and lacks some. Of about 140,000 clones listed, around 82% are singletons. Sequencing used PBMCs. Source of these receptors: a young woman in good health and CMV-seropositive.

This chain's CDR3 is CASSQKRTGVVEQYF. The CDR3 region has the DNA TGCGCCAGCAGCCAAAAACGGACAGGGGTGGTGGAGCAGTACTTC. The chain uses TRBV4-1 and TRBJ2-7, with 9 bases aligning to TRBD1. J was trimmed by 7 bases and V by 2 bases; bases with no gene match: 9. Per germline, CDR1 MGHRA and CDR2 YSYEKL. The CDR3 covers 15 residues.

V is TRBV7-9 and J is TRBJ1-2, with D unclear. Germline lookup yields CDR1 SEHNR and CDR2 FQNEAQ (reference sequence). Trimming stripped 2 bases from V and 2 bases from J, with 9 bases between. The CDR3 runs to 14 residues. As DNA, the CDR3 is TGTGCCAGCAGCTTAAGCCCAAGCAACTATGGCTACACCTTC. This encodes CASSLSPSNYGYTF.

The rearrangement uses TRBV15 and TRBJ2-3; 10 positions agree with TRBD2. The CDR3 is made up of 16 amino acids. V shed 4 bases and J 6 bases; nucleotides not matched to a gene: 10. Germline V gene lookup returns CDR1 LNHNV and CDR2 YYDKDF (reference sequence). This chain's CDR3 is CATSKEQAGGLDTQYF. CDR3 nucleotide sequence: TGTGCCACCAGCAAGGAACAAGCGGGGGGGCTTGATACGCAGTATTTT. The full variable domain, with the rest looked up from reference TRBV15 and TRBJ2-3, is DAMVIQNPRYQVTQFGKPVTLSCSQTLNHNVMYWYQQKSSQAPKLLFHYYDKDFNNEADTPDNFQSRRPNTSFCFLDIRSPGLGDTAMYLCATSKEQAGGLDTQYFGPGTRLTVL.